Sequencing of this TCR beta chain was carried out in a study of T cell responses to AZD1222 COVID-19 vaccine (dated by TCRdb to about 2021). In the study overall: TCR sequencing was performed for roughly 240 trial participants, of whom 207 were given two doses of AZD1222 and roughly 25 were given two doses of MenACWY control vaccine. Trial participants were enrolled into age subgroups of 18-55, 56-69 and 70-plus years, which contained about 150, 28 and 57 TCR-sequenced participants, respectively. Here is what the overall study found, with its caveats: Conclusions about previously exposed vaccinees are limited because only five to seven AZD1222 recipients were SARS-CoV-2 seropositive at baseline. Participants were mostly white British, with more females than males. The authors suggested clonal diversity may have been underestimated. Vaccine-associated CD4 TCRs spanned the whole spike protein, with dominant responses in regions 160-218 and 743-854. Because no samples from the day 14 peak response were available, repertoires could be characterized only after the peak T cell response. Epitopes outside the regions mutated in the B.1.351 and B.1.1.7 variants were reportedly recognized by nearly half of the unique spike-specific TCRs. After two AZD1222 doses, spike-specific TCR breadth and depth were significantly higher than at day 0 and than in MenACWY recipients. In the small 56-69-year group, the increase in depth fell short of significance, most likely because of low power.

The CDR3 spans 11 residues, from the cysteine through the phenylalanine. Only the CDR3 portion is preserved as DNA: 33 bases, with reading frame beginning at the first base. Reading the germline V gene gives CDR1 SQVTM and CDR2 ANQGSEA. V is clipped by 4 bases and J by 6 bases, and the sequence between their germline boundaries is 6 bases long. A note on this clone: Its antigen remains unidentified. No base-level quality is on record; no much larger clone is a single base apart.

The CDR3 regions of human TCRbeta chains were analyzed by immunosequencing. As for how the authors treated the data: Repertoire TCRs were checked for matches against a reference library of SARS-CoV-2-specific TCRs that had been generated using the MIRA antigen-specificity platform. Breadth was defined as the fraction of unique TCRs that were SARS-CoV-2-associated, and depth was defined as the fraction of total T cells that were SARS-CoV-2-associated. Using the MIRA data, each spike-specific TCR was assigned both to the spike region to which the TCR was reactive and to a CD4 or CD8 class. Log10-transformed breadth and depth values were compared by one-way ANOVA with Sidak's multiple comparisons tests. TCRdb retrieved this table from immuneACCESS and kept in-frame rearrangements only. Not all clones are present; in checked studies, unresolved V genes account for under half, and no reason is known for the remainder. V and J calls and clone size are as listed in that table; D and trimming were resolved from the DNA. The sample contains about 97,000 clones, around 87% of them found a single time. Of the sample, approximately 10% is held by the ten largest clones.

The sample's time point, from its label and the paper: about 28 days (+/-7) after the second vaccine dose. AZD1222 recipients given second doses at about 4 weeks or at about 12 weeks were pooled, since spike-specific TCR depth and breadth were not found to differ between the two schedules. The vaccinee samples were drawn from two UK trials, COV001 and COV002, one of which was a single-blind randomized controlled phase 2/3 trial testing AZD1222 (ChAdOx1 nCoV-19) in healthy adults. For TCRbeta chain sequencing, PBMC samples were collected from trial participants at day 0 and at day 28 after the second dose.

The source of this sequence is an adult who received the AZD1222 COVID-19 vaccine. In this chain, TRBV29-1 is recombined with TRBJ2-2, and perhaps TRBD2 as D gene, on 6 matching bases. The source was peripheral blood, collected 28 days after the second AZD1222 dose. The DNA sequence is as follows: TGCAGCGTTGGGGGGGCCGGGGAGCTGTTTTTT. This gives the protein CSVGGAGELFF.